This passage covers 16 T cell receptor beta chains from one sample sequenced in a study of shared clonotypes between healthy human individuals. Clones were read by immunoSEQ multiplex PCR, and TCRdb kept only the in-frame ones, dropping some. Among more than 900,000 clones, 70% to 80% were seen once, and the ten largest hold roughly 0.55%. The sample taken for sequencing was memory CD4+ T cells from PBMCs. Specified subset: CD45RA-negative fraction. These receptors were obtained from a man aged 18 to 29 in good health. Some clones in this sample may be carry-over from other donors' samples.

DNA of the CDR3: TGTGCCAGCAGCTTGGCCCAGGGGTATGAGCAGTTCTTC. This encodes CASSLAQGYEQFF. The chain recombines TRBV7-6 with TRBJ2-1; D may be TRBD1 (6 bases). V lost 3 bases and J 8 bases, leaving 11 bases between the germline ends. The CDR3 covers 13 residues. Germline-derived CDR1 and CDR2 are SGHVS and FNYEAQ.

The genes are TRBV28 and TRBJ2-7; 9 nucleotides align to TRBD2. Trimming took 2 bases from V and 6 from J; bases not matched to a gene: 17. Germline CDR1 MDHEN, CDR2 SYDVKM. The CDR3 runs to 18 residues. CDR3 protein: CASSLLDLRLAGQREQYF. The CDR3 DNA reads TGTGCCAGCAGTTTACTCGACCTCCGGCTAGCGGGACAGCGCGAGCAGTACTTC.

The chain uses TRBV2 and TRBJ1-1; maybe TRBD1 (6 bases). Deletions cut 6 bases from V and 5 bases from J, with 16 bases between. There are 14 residues in the CDR3. The germline gives CDR1 SNHLY, CDR2 FYNNEI. The DNA for the CDR3 is TGTGCCAGCAGGCTACAGGGTATCGAAACTGAAGCTTTCTTT. Residues: CASRLQGIETEAFF.

This rearrangement joins TRBV27 to TRBJ1-2, with D possibly TRBD1 on 5 matching bases. The germline CDR1 and CDR2 sequences are MNHEY and SMNVEV (reference sequence). Trimming cost V 5 bases and J 3 bases, with 19 bases left between them. This CDR3 is built from 16 residues. The CDR3 loop is CASSPTLGGNHYGYTF. DNA for the CDR3: TGTGCCAGCAGTCCTACCTTGGGGGGGAACCACTATGGCTACACCTTC.

The V and J genes are TRBV6-5 and TRBJ1-2, with TRBD1 matching 8 bases. Germline CDR1 reads MNHEY; CDR2 reads SVGAGI. This CDR3 is 15 amino acids long. V shed 2 bases, J shed 2 bases, and the junction held 4 bases outside the gene matches. The CDR3 DNA is TGTGCCAGCAGTTACGAGCACAGGGGGAACTATGGCTACACCTTC. The encoded protein is CASSYEHRGNYGYTF.

With respect to this clone: This clone may be a read error of a much larger clone one base away. V usage is TRBV30 and J usage is TRBJ1-3; D gene unclear. V dropped 8 bases and J dropped 1 base, with 12 bases sitting between them. From germline, CDR1 is GTSNPN and CDR2 SVGIG (reference sequence). CDR3 length: 13 residues. The CDR3 is CARHRGSGNTIYF. In nucleotides, the CDR3 is TGTGCCCGCCACCGCGGTTCTGGAAACACCATATATTTT.

This clone was detected only once. The chain uses TRBV6-4 and TRBJ2-2; D is perhaps TRBD2 (6 bases). The germline gives CDR1 MRHNA, CDR2 SNTAGT. There are 15 residues in the CDR3. Trimming shortened V by 5 bases and J by 4 bases, and 14 bases separated the two germline ends. CDR3 in DNA: TGTGCCAGCAGTCGCGGAGGGGCGACCACCGGGGAGCTGTTTTTT. Residues: CASSRGGATTGELFF.

This clone was seen more than once but under ten times. For the CDR3, the DNA is TGTGCCATCAGTGATGATCGGTTAACGGATCAGCCCCAGCATTTT. It encodes CAISDDRLTDQPQHF. The chain couples TRBV10-3 to TRBJ1-5; D remains ambiguous. The CDR3 runs to 15 residues. Looked up from germline, CDR1 is ENHRY and CDR2 is SYGVKD. V was clipped by 3 bases and J by 5 bases, with 14 bases between them.

Worth noting for this clone: An end of the junction differs from the germline gene, which may be a read error. The chain has TRBV30 and TRBJ2-2; TRBD2 is a possible D gene (5 bases). The CDR3 contains 12 residues. Germline V gene sequence: CDR1 GTSNPN, CDR2 SVGIG (reference sequence). CDR3 sequence: CASQLNTGEPFF. The CDR3 nucleotides read TGTGCCTCCCAACTTAACACCGGGGAGCCGTTTTTT.

The rearrangement uses TRBV18 and TRBJ2-1; TRBD2 matches 13 bases. Unmatched junction bases numbered 12, after V lost 2 bases and J lost 8 bases. The CDR3 spans 18 residues. Looked up from germline, CDR1 is KGHSH and CDR2 is LQKENI. Here the CDR3 reads CASSPVRLGLAGVDEQFF. The CDR3 nucleotides read TGTGCCAGCTCACCAGTTCGATTAGGACTAGCGGGAGTCGATGAGCAGTTCTTC.

The chain recombines TRBV7-9 with TRBJ2-1; maybe TRBD2 (5 bases). The CDR3 has 13 amino acids. The germline CDR1 and CDR2 sequences are SEHNR and FQNEAQ (reference sequence). V was clipped by 1 base and J by 8 bases, with 9 bases between them. The CDR3 spells CASSLGSRDEQFF. The CDR3, as DNA: TGTGCCAGCAGCTTAGGTTCGCGGGATGAGCAGTTCTTC.

This chain links TRBV18 with TRBJ2-7; D remains unclear. V lost 6 bases and J 4 bases, leaving 10 bases between the germline ends. From germline, CDR1 is KGHSH and CDR2 LQKENI. The CDR3 is made up of 12 amino acids. CDR3 coding DNA: TGTGCCAGCTCGCGAGAGATTTACGAGCAGTACTTC. Amino acid sequence: CASSREIYEQYF.

The chain has TRBV4-2 and TRBJ2-1; tentative D call: TRBD1 (7 bases). Trimming pared 2 bases from V and 4 bases from J, leaving 15 bases between. The germline CDR1 and CDR2 sequences are LGHNA and YNFKEQ. The CDR3 runs to 16 residues. In DNA form, the CDR3 reads TGTGCCAGCAGCCAAACCCTCAGGGGGGCGTACAATGAGCAGTTCTTC. Its protein is CASSQTLRGAYNEQFF.

The sample holds one count of this clone. The V and J genes are TRBV30 and TRBJ2-2, with 7 nucleotides matching TRBD1. The V segment lost 2 bases and the J segment 12 bases; nucleotides outside the gene matches: 6. This CDR3 is 12 amino acids long. Germline CDR1 GTSNPN, CDR2 SVGIG (reference sequence). DNA of the CDR3: TGTGCCTGGAGTACGGACAGGTTGAAGCTGTTTTTT. Amino acids: CAWSTDRLKLFF.

Only a few counts were recorded for this clone. CDR3 residues: CASSQDRGKDTQYF. The CDR3 region has the DNA TGCGCCAGCAGCCAAGACAGGGGCAAAGATACGCAGTATTTT. This sequence joins TRBV4-3 and TRBJ2-3; D possibly corresponds to TRBD1 (6 bases). This CDR3 is 14 amino acids long. V was cut by 0 bases and J by 5 bases, with 9 bases left in between. The germline V gene encodes CDR1 LGHNA and CDR2 YSLEER.

V gene TRBV5-1 combines with J gene TRBJ2-3; D ambiguous. Trimming stripped 3 bases from V and 3 bases from J, with 11 bases between. CDR3 length: 14 residues. Germline V gene data show CDR1 as SGHRS and CDR2 as YFSETQ. Here the CDR3 reads CASSSGTMTDTQYF. The CDR3 nucleotides read TGCGCCAGCAGCTCCGGTACGATGACAGATACGCAGTATTTT.